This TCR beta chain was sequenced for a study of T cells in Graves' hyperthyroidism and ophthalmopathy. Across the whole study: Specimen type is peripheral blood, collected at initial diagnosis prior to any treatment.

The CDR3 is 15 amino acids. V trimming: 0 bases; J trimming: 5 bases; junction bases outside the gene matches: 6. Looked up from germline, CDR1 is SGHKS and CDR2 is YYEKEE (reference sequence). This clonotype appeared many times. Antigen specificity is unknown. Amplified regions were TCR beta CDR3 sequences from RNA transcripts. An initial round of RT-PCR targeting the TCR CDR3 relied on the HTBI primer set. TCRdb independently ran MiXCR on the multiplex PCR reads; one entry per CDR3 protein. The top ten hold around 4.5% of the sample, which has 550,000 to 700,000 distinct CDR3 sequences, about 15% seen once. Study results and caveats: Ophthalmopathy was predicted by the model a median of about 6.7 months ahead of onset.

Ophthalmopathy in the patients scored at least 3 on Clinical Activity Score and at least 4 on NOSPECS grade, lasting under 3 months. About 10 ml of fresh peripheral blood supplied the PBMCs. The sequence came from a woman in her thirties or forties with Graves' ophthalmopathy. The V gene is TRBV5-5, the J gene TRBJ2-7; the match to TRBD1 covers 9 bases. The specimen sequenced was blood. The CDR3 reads CASSLGPGQGNEQYF. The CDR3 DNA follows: TGTGCCAGCAGCTTGGGCCCGGGACAGGGAAACGAGCAGTACTTC.